What follows are 4 T cell receptor beta chains derived from one specimen sequenced in a study of blood T cell repertoires in COVID-19. The protocol was immunoSEQ multiplex PCR, while the TCRdb copy is restricted to in-frame clones and leaves out a portion. The sample gives 250,000 or so clones, roughly 87% of which show up once; roughly 10% is in the top ten. Sequenced input: PBMCs or T cells enriched from blood (not recorded which). These receptors originate from a man between 25 and 39 years old who had recovered from COVID-19.

This clone was counted once. The chain carries TRBV18 and TRBJ1-5; D perhaps matches TRBD1 (6 bases). The CDR3 loop spans 16 amino acids. Germline V CDR1 and CDR2: KGHSH, LQKENI. The ends were cut back, 2 bases at V and 0 bases at J, with 11 bases in the middle. This CDR3 reads CASSPGQPYSNQPQHF. The CDR3 DNA is TGTGCCAGCTCACCAGGACAGCCGTATAGCAATCAGCCCCAGCATTTT.

The chain joins TRBV6-5 to TRBJ2-6, with D maybe TRBD1 (6 bases). V was pared by 8 bases and J by 6 bases, with 17 bases between. The CDR3 runs 15 residues. Germline CDR1 is MNHEY and CDR2 is SVGAGI. Here the CDR3 reads CASQYRVTEANVLTF. CDR3 DNA sequence: TGTGCCAGCCAATACAGGGTAACTGAGGCCAACGTCCTGACTTTC.

The chain couples TRBV9 to TRBJ2-2; TRBD2 matches at 9 bases. V was clipped by 3 bases and J by 6 bases; unmatched bases: 21. Germline V gene data show CDR1 as SGDLS and CDR2 as YYNGEE. The CDR3 runs to 20 residues. The CDR3 sequence is CASSGTGKSAGGPNAGELFF. As DNA, the CDR3 is TGTGCCAGCAGCGGTACGGGGAAGTCGGCGGGAGGGCCTAATGCCGGGGAGCTGTTTTTT.

This clone was observed once. The J gene is TRBJ2-7, the V gene TRBV5-5, with 8 positions matching TRBD1. V trimming: 4 bases; J trimming: 2 bases; junction bases outside the gene matches: 8. The CDR3 runs 15 residues. From germline, CDR1 is SGHKS and CDR2 YYEKEE (reference sequence). CDR3 amino acids: CASSQRTGRTYEQYF. CDR3 nucleotides: TGTGCCAGCAGCCAGCGGACAGGGAGGACCTACGAGCAGTACTTC.